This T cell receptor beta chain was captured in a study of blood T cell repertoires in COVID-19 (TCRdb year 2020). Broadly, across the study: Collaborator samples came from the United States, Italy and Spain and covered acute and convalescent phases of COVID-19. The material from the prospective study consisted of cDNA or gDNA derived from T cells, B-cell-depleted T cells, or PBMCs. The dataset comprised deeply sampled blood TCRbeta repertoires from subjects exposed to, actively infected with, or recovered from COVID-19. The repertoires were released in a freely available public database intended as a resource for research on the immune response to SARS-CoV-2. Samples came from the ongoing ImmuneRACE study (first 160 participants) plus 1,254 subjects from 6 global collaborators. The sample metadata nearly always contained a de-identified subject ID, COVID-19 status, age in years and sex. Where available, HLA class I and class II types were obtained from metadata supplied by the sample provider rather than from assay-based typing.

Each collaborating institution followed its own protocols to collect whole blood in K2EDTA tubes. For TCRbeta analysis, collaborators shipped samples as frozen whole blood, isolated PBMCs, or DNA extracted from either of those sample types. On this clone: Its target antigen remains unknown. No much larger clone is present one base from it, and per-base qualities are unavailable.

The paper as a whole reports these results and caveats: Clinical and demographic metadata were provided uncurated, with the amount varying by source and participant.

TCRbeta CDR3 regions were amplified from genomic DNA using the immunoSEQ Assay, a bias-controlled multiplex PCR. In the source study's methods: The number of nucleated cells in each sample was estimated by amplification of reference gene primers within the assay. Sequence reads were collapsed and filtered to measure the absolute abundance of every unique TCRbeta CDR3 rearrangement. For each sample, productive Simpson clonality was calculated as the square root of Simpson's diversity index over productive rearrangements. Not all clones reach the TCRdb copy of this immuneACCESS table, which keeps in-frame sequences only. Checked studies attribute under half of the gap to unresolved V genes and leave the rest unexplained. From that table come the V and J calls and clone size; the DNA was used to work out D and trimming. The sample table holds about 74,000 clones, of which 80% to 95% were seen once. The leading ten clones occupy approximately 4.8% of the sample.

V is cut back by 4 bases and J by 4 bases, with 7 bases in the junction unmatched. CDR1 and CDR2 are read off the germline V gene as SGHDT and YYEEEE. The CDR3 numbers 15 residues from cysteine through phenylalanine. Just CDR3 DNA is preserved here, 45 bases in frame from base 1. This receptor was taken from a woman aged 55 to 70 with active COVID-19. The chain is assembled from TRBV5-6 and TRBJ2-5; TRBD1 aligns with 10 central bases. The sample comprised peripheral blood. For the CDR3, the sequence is CASSLTGTGAETQYF. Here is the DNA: TGTGCCAGCAGCCTTACCGGGACAGGGGCAGAGACCCAGTACTTC.